One and the same sample provided the 14 T cell receptor beta chains below, sequenced in a study of cytomegalovirus exposure and HLA in healthy donors. Both 60 Vbeta primers and 13 Jbeta primers went into the PCR. The assay was immunoSEQ multiplex PCR, and TCRdb's table has in-frame clones only and misses some. The table shows over 150,000 clones, with about 82% occurring only once. Input material: PBMCs. Source of these receptors: a male donor in good health and CMV-seronegative.

This clone was observed once. The J gene is TRBJ1-6, the V gene TRBV10-3; 8 bases match TRBD1. V was pared by 3 bases and J by 7 bases, with 5 bases of the junction left unmatched. Germline CDR1 is ENHRY and CDR2 is SYGVKD. CDR3 size: 15 residues. The CDR3 spells CAISDGTGRNSPLHF. In nucleotides, the CDR3 is TGTGCCATCAGTGACGGGACAGGTCGGAATTCACCCCTCCACTTT.

The rearrangement joins TRBV6-1 to TRBJ2-5, with a possible D match to TRBD1 (6 bases). The germline V gene encodes CDR1 MNHNS and CDR2 SASEGT. The CDR3 has 15 amino acids. V lost 2 bases, J lost 2 bases, and 12 bases lay in between. The CDR3 here is CASSEMQGKQETQYF. The CDR3 bases are TGTGCCAGCAGTGAAATGCAGGGGAAACAAGAGACCCAGTACTTC.

The J gene is TRBJ2-7, the V gene TRBV30, with 8 positions matching TRBD2. The J segment lost 5 bases and the V segment lost 4 bases, leaving 13 bases of the junction unmatched. Per the germline V gene, CDR1 is GTSNPN and CDR2 is SVGIG (reference sequence). CDR3 length: 15 residues. In nucleotides, the CDR3 is TGTGCCTGGATGGGCAGGGGACTAGTACGGAACGAGCAGTACTTC. Protein product: CAWMGRGLVRNEQYF.

This chain uses TRBV7-9 with TRBJ2-7; possibly TRBD1 for D (6 bases). The CDR3 is made up of 13 amino acids. Germline CDR1 reads SEHNR; CDR2 reads FQNEAQ (reference sequence). The V end lost 5 bases, the J end lost 6 bases, and 14 bases lay between the germline ends. CDR3 nucleotides: TGTGCCAGCAGCATAGGACAGTCGGGCGAGCAGTACTTC. Encoded protein: CASSIGQSGEQYF.

The genes are TRBV5-4 and TRBJ2-3; D not certain. The CDR3 is 12 amino acids. V lost 5 bases to trimming and J lost 8 bases, with 12 bases between them. The germline CDR1 and CDR2 sequences are SGHNT and YYREEE (reference sequence). The CDR3 DNA follows: TGTGCCAGCAGTTCCGGATTAGCTACGCAGTATTTT. This translates into CASSSGLATQYF.

This clone appeared a few times. CDR3 sequence: CASSVENGRLDEQFF. In nucleotides, the CDR3 is TGTGCCAGCAGCGTAGAAAACGGCAGACTCGATGAGCAGTTCTTC. The rearrangement links TRBV9 to TRBJ2-1; D uncertain. Trimming took 0 bases from V and 8 from J, leaving 15 bases between them. CDR1 SGDLS and CDR2 YYNGEE come from the germline V gene. The CDR3 has 15 amino acids.

In DNA, the CDR3 is TGTGCCAGTAGTATAGGGCCCAATCAGCCCCAGCATTTT. Residues: CASSIGPNQPQHF. The V call is TRBV19, the J call TRBJ1-5; the D is unclear. The CDR3 runs to 13 residues. Trimming took 1 base from V and 3 from J, leaving 4 bases between them. Germline loops: CDR1 LNHDA, CDR2 SQIVND (reference sequence).

This sequence joins TRBV7-6 and TRBJ1-2, with 8 bases lining up with TRBD1. Germline V lookup: CDR1 SGHVS, CDR2 FNYEAQ. The CDR3 sequence is 16 residues long. J was trimmed by 4 bases and V by 5 bases; bases with no gene match: 12. Here the CDR3 DNA reads TGTGCCAGCAGCCCAGGGGGCGGGGGACAAGTCTATGGCTACACCTTC. Its protein product is CASSPGGGGQVYGYTF.

The chain carries TRBV19 and TRBJ2-2; D is unclear. Germline-derived CDR1 and CDR2 are LNHDA and SQIVND (reference sequence). The CDR3 is made up of 13 amino acids. Trimming took off 5 bases at V and 6 bases at J, with 10 bases between the two ends. The CDR3 DNA follows: TGTGCCAGTAGTCCGGGTAGCCCCGGGGAGCTGTTTTTT. Protein product: CASSPGSPGELFF.

This chain joins TRBV2 and TRBJ2-2, with 13 bases matching TRBD2. Germline assignment: CDR1 SNHLY and CDR2 FYNNEI. V was pared by 6 bases and J by 6 bases, with 7 bases of the junction left unmatched. The CDR3 totals 16 residues. The CDR3 reads CASRRLAGGLAGELFF. The CDR3 DNA reads TGTGCCAGCAGGAGACTAGCGGGGGGTTTGGCCGGGGAGCTGTTTTTT.

This chain uses TRBV4-1 with TRBJ2-1; 10 positions agree with TRBD1. The CDR3 is 15 residues long. Germline values: CDR1 MGHRA, CDR2 YSYEKL. J gave up 5 bases and V 4 bases, and 5 bases lay outside the gene matches. This chain's CDR3 is CASSLTGGNNNEQFF. The CDR3 nucleotides are TGCGCCAGCAGCCTGACAGGGGGCAACAACAATGAGCAGTTCTTC.

This clone has just one count. This chain connects TRBV2 to TRBJ2-1; 9 positions agree with TRBD2. From germline, CDR1 is SNHLY and CDR2 FYNNEI. The ends lost 10 bases at V and 6 bases at J; junction bases unmatched: 7. The CDR3 totals 13 residues. CDR3: CATAGGPINEQFF. CDR3 sequence (DNA): TGTGCCACCGCGGGGGGGCCTATCAATGAGCAGTTCTTC.

In its sample, this clone was seen once. CDR3 in amino acids: CASSPRQGRSYNEQFF. The CDR3 DNA is TGTGCCAGCAGCCCAAGACAGGGGAGGTCCTACAATGAGCAGTTCTTC. V is TRBV5-4 and J is TRBJ2-1; TRBD1 matches 8 bases. Germline V gene data show CDR1 as SGHNT and CDR2 as YYREEE (reference sequence). The CDR3 is made up of 16 amino acids. Germline trimming cut 4 bases from V and 1 base from J; bases unmatched to any gene: 7.

The chain is built from TRBV5-1 and TRBJ2-7; D is perhaps TRBD2 (5 bases). Germline CDR1 and CDR2: SGHRS and YFSETQ. Between the trimmed V and J ends, which lost 3 bases and 3 bases, there was a span of 16 bases. CDR3 length equals 15 residues. The CDR3 is CASSWVQVGSYEQYF. CDR3 in DNA: TGCGCCAGCAGCTGGGTCCAGGTGGGGAGCTACGAGCAGTACTTC.